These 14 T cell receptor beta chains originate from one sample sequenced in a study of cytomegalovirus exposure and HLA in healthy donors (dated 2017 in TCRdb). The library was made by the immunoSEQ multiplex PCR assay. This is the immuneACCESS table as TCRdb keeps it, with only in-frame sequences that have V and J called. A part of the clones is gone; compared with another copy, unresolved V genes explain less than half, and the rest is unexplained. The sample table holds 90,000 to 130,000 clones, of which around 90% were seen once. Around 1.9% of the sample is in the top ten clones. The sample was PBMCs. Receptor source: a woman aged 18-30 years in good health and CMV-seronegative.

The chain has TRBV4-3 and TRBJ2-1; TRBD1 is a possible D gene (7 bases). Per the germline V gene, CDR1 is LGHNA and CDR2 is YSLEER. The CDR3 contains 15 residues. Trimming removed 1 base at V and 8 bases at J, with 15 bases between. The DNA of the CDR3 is TGCGCCAGCAGCCAAGCAGGGGGAGGCATTCATGAGCAGTTCTTC. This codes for CASSQAGGGIHEQFF.

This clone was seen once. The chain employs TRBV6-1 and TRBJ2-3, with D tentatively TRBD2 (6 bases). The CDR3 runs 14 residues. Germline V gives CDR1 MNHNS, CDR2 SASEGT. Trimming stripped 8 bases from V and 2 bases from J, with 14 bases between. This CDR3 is CASAPLAYTDTQYF. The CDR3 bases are TGTGCCAGCGCCCCCCTAGCGTACACAGATACGCAGTATTTT.

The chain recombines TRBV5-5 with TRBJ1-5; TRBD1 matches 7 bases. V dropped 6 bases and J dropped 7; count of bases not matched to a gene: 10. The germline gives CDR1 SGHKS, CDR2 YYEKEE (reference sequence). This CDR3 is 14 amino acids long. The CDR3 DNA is TGTGCCAGCACCACAGGGGTCCATCCCCAGCCCCAGCATTTT. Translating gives CASTTGVHPQPQHF.

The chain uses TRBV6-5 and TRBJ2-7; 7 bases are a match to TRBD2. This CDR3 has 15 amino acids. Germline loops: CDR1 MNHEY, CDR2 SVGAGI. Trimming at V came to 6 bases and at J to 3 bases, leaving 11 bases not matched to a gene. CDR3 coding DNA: TGTGCCAGCAGCCTTGGCGGGGAGGGAAACTACGAGCAGTACTTC. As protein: CASSLGGEGNYEQYF.

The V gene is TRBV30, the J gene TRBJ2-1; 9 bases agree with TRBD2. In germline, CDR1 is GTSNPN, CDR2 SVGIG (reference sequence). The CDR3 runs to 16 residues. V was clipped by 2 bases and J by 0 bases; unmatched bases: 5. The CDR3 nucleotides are TGTGCCTGGAGTAGACCGACTAGCGGCTCCTACAATGAGCAGTTCTTC. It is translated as CAWSRPTSGSYNEQFF.

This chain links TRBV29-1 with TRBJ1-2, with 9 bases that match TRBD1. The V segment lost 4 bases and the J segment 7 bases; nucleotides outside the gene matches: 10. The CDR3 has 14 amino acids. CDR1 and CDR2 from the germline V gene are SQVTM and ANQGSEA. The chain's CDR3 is CSVGKTGTGFGYTF. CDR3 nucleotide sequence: TGCAGCGTTGGGAAAACCGGGACAGGGTTTGGCTACACCTTC.

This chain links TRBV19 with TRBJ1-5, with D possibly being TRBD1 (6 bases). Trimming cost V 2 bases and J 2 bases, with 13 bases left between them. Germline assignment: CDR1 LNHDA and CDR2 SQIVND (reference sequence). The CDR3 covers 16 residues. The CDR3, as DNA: TGTGCCAGTAGTATATCAGGGGTGAATCGCAATCAGCCCCAGCATTTT. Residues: CASSISGVNRNQPQHF.

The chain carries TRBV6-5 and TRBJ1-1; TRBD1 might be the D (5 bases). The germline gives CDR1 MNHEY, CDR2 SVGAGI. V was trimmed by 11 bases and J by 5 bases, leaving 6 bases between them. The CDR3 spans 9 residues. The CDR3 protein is CAGGTEAFF. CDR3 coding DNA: TGTGCCGGGGGGACTGAAGCTTTCTTT.

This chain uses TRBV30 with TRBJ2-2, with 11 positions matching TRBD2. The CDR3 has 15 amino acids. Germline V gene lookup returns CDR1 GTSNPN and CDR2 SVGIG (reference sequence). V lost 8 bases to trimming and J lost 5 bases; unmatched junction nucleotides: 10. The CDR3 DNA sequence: TGTGCCGGACAATTAAGACTAGCGGGGACCGGGGAGCTGTTTTTT. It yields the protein CAGQLRLAGTGELFF. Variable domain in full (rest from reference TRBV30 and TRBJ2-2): SQTIHQWPATLVQPVGSPLSLECTVEGTSNPNLYWYRQAAGRGLQLLFYSVGIGQISSEVPQNLSASRPQDRQFILSSKKLLLSDSGFYLCAGQLRLAGTGELFFGEGSRLTVL.

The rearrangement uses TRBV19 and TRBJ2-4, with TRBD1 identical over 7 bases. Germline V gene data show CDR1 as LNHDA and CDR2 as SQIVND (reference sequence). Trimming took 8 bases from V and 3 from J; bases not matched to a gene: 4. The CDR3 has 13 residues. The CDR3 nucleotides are TGTGCCAGTGGGACAGATATCAAAAACATTCAGTACTTC. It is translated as CASGTDIKNIQYF.

CDR3 protein: CASSFSRGSEKLFF. As DNA, the CDR3 is TGTGCCAGCAGTTTTTCAAGGGGTAGCGAAAAACTGTTTTTT. The J gene is TRBJ1-4, the V gene TRBV28, with D perhaps matching TRBD1 (5 bases). Trimming took off 3 bases at V and 8 bases at J, with 13 bases between the two ends. The CDR3 consists of 14 residues. CDR1 is MDHEN and CDR2 is SYDVKM in the germline V gene.

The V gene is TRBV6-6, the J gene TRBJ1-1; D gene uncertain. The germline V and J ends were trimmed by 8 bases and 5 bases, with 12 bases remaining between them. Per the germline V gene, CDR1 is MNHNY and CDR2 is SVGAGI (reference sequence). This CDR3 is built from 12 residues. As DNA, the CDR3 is TGTGCCAGCCGATCTCCCCAGACTGAAGCTTTCTTT. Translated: CASRSPQTEAFF.

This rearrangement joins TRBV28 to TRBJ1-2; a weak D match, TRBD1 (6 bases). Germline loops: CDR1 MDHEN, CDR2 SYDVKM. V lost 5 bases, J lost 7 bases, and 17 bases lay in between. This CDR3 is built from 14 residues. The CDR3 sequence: CASSLQGGSSGYTF. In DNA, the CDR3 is TGTGCCAGCAGTCTACAGGGTGGTTCGTCTGGCTACACCTTC.

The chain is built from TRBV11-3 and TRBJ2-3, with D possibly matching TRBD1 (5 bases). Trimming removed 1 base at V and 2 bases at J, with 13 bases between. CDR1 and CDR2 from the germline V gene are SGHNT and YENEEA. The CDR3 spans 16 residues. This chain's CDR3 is CASSLGQREVTDTQYF. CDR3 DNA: TGTGCCAGCAGCTTAGGACAGCGCGAGGTCACAGATACGCAGTATTTT.